Listed here are 14 T cell receptor beta chains from one sample, sequenced in a study of OX40 agonist ivuxolimab in advanced cancers. Sequenced by immunoSEQ multiplex PCR; TCRdb stores in-frame clones only, minus some. The sample contains tens of thousands of clones, roughly 82% of which appear only once. The sample in question was CD4+ or CD8+ T cells sorted from blood, obtained in a trial of the OX40 agonist ivuxolimab. These receptors were taken from an adult with an advanced solid tumor such as melanoma, head and neck, liver or kidney cancer.

A few counts support this clone. The chain links TRBV23-1 to TRBJ1-2; D call uncertain. TRBV23-1 belongs to the ORF category, with a function that is uncertain. V was trimmed by 2 bases and J by 4 bases, leaving 8 bases between them. The length of the CDR3 is 13 residues. CDR3 nucleotides: TGCGCCAGCAGTCAAACGCCTCTCTATGGCTACACCTTC. It translates to CASSQTPLYGYTF.

The gene calls are TRBV7-2 and TRBJ2-7; 7 bases match TRBD1. Per the germline V gene, CDR1 is SGHTA and CDR2 is FQGNSA. The V gene end was trimmed by 7 bases and the J gene end by 6 bases; junction bases not matched to a gene: 12. The CDR3 loop spans 14 amino acids. The CDR3 here is CASTVSTGSFEQYF. The CDR3 DNA reads TGTGCCAGCACCGTTTCGACAGGGTCATTCGAGCAGTACTTC. The complete variable domain, with remaining parts taken from reference TRBV7-2 and TRBJ2-7, reads GAGVSQSPSNKVTEKGKDVELRCDPISGHTALYWYRQSLGQGLEFLIYFQGNSAPDKSGLPSDRFSAERTGGSVSTLTIQRTQQEDSAVYLCASTVSTGSFEQYFGPGTRLTVT.

The rearrangement uses TRBV4-2 and TRBJ2-7, with a possible D match to TRBD2 (6 bases). Germline CDR1 LGHNA, CDR2 YNFKEQ. The CDR3 is 15 amino acids. The V end was cut by 1 base, the J end by 0 bases, with 10 bases between. CDR3 amino acids: CASSQGDLYSYEQYF. The CDR3 DNA reads as TGTGCCAGCAGCCAAGGGGACTTATACTCCTACGAGCAGTACTTC.

CDR3 nucleotide sequence: TGTGCCAGCAGCTTAGGGGGGCTTGGAGGAAACACCATATATTTT. Translation gives CASSLGGLGGNTIYF. The chain combines TRBV7-2 with TRBJ1-3, with D tentatively TRBD1 (6 bases). Germline V gene sequence: CDR1 SGHTA, CDR2 FQGNSA. V gave up 1 base and J gave up 4 bases, with 11 bases separating them. The length of the CDR3 is 15 residues.

The chain links TRBV25-1 to TRBJ1-2; a weak D match, TRBD1 (6 bases). V was trimmed by 6 bases and J by 5 bases, leaving 13 bases between them. CDR3 length: 13 residues. Germline V gene sequence: CDR1 MGHDK, CDR2 SYGVNS. CDR3 sequence (DNA): TGTGCCAGCAGCACGGAGGGGGGATATGGCTACACCTTC. This codes for CASSTEGGYGYTF.

The rearrangement uses TRBV7-2 and TRBJ2-5; D might be TRBD1 (5 bases). The ends were cut back, 4 bases at V and 1 base at J, with 10 bases in the middle. Germline CDR1 is SGHTA and CDR2 is FQGNSA. CDR3 length: 14 amino acids. CDR3 region: CASSWRQFQETQYF. CDR3 sequence (DNA): TGTGCCAGCAGCTGGCGACAGTTCCAAGAGACCCAGTACTTC.

This clone was found a few times. The J gene is TRBJ1-6, the V gene TRBV5-1, with 8 bases identical to TRBD1. The CDR3 extends over 16 amino acids. CDR1 and CDR2 (germline): SGHRS, YFSETQ. The junction had 5 bases not matched to a gene; V was cut back by 4 bases and J by 2 bases. The CDR3 DNA is TGCGCCAGCAGCCCTTCGGGACAGGCCTATAATTCACCCCTCCACTTT. Its protein product is CASSPSGQAYNSPLHF.

The chain combines TRBV7-2 with TRBJ1-6; 7 nucleotides agree with TRBD1. Looked up from germline, CDR1 is SGHTA and CDR2 is FQGNSA. The CDR3 has 14 residues. J was trimmed by 10 bases and V by 5 bases; bases with no gene match: 8. The CDR3 bases are TGTGCCAGCAGCCCGGACAGGAATGCCTCACCCCTCCACTTT. Translating it yields CASSPDRNASPLHF.

This clone has a single count. The chain carries TRBV4-2 and TRBJ2-5; 7 bases map to TRBD2. Germline V gives CDR1 LGHNA, CDR2 YNFKEQ. The V gene end was trimmed by 5 bases and the J gene end by 1 base; junction bases not matched to a gene: 4. This CDR3 comprises 14 residues. In DNA form, the CDR3 reads TGTGCCAGCAGCTGGGGACTACTCCAAGAGACCCAGTACTTC. As protein: CASSWGLLQETQYF.

This clone counts as medium-sized (0.01 to 0.1%). The chain carries TRBV30 and TRBJ1-2; D gene ambiguous. The length of the CDR3 is 16 residues. The germline V gene encodes CDR1 GTSNPN and CDR2 SVGIG (reference sequence). V was pared by 4 bases and J by 1 base, with 19 bases between. The CDR3 region has the DNA TGTGCCTGGACTCCCACCCACAGCACAAATAACTATGGCTACACCTTC. As protein: CAWTPTHSTNNYGYTF.

The V and J genes are TRBV7-9 and TRBJ1-1, with TRBD1 as a possible D gene (5 bases). CDR3 size: 16 residues. With 1 base removed from V and 4 bases from J, the gap between germline ends came to 16 bases. CDR1 and CDR2 (germline): SEHNR, FQNEAQ (reference sequence). CDR3 in amino acids: CASSLVRAGFGTEAFF. The DNA of the CDR3 is TGTGCCAGCAGCTTAGTGAGGGCAGGGTTTGGCACTGAAGCTTTCTTT.

The chain uses TRBV18 and TRBJ2-5; D could derive from TRBD1 or TRBD2 (6 bases each). V shed 5 bases and J shed 5 bases, with 21 bases lying between them. The CDR3 loop spans 16 amino acids. Germline CDR1 reads KGHSH; CDR2 reads LQKENI. This CDR3 is CASSDSPSKGGETQYF. The CDR3 bases are TGTGCCAGCTCAGATTCCCCGAGCAAAGGGGGGGAGACCCAGTACTTC. Drawing the rest from reference TRBV18 and TRBJ2-5, the complete variable domain is NAGVMQNPRHLVRRRGQEARLRCSPMKGHSHVYWYRQLPEEGLKFMVYLQKENIIDESGMPKERFSAEFPKEGPSILRIQQVVRGDSAAYFCASSDSPSKGGETQYFGPGTRLLVL.

V is TRBV11-2 and J is TRBJ2-3, with 8 nucleotides matching TRBD2. Germline CDR1 reads SGHAT; CDR2 reads FQNNGV. V shed 6 bases and J 4 bases; nucleotides not matched to a gene: 18. This CDR3 is built from 18 residues. DNA for the CDR3: TGTGCCAGCAGTCCAATAGGGCGCGGGGGGCGAGTGGCAGATACGCAGTATTTT. Translated, it gives CASSPIGRGGRVADTQYF.

CDR3 protein: CASSPERTRGTPQHF. In nucleotides, the CDR3 is TGTGCCAGCAGCCCCGAAAGAACCAGGGGGACGCCCCAGCATTTT. The chain uses TRBV7-9 and TRBJ1-5; 7 bases map to TRBD1. This CDR3 contains 15 residues. CDR1 is SEHNR and CDR2 is FQNEAQ in the germline V gene (reference sequence). V was clipped by 5 bases and J by 9 bases; unmatched bases: 13.